Listed here are 21 T cell receptor beta chains from one sample, sequenced in a study of early T cells in non-severe SARS-CoV-2 infection. TCRdb ran MiXCR on the 5' RACE reads and lists one entry per CDR3 protein. The top ten clones hold around 7.3% of a sample with about 77,000 distinct CDR3 sequences, 5% of them seen once. The sample consisted of whole blood, taken at baseline. These receptors were taken from an adult who was a healthcare worker with PCR-confirmed SARS-CoV-2 infection or an uninfected control (not recorded which).

In its sample, this clonotype was seen a few times. This chain joins TRBV28 and TRBJ2-2, with 11 bases matching TRBD2. Germline assignment: CDR1 MDHEN and CDR2 SYDVKM. The junction had 0 bases not matched to a gene; V was cut back by 8 bases and J by 1 base. The length of the CDR3 is 14 residues. In DNA form, the CDR3 reads TGTGCCAGCGGGACTAGCGGGAACACCGGGGAGCTGTTTTTT. Protein product: CASGTSGNTGELFF.

The V gene is TRBV6-6, the J gene TRBJ2-7; tentative D call: TRBD2 (5 bases). Germline V lookup: CDR1 MNHNY, CDR2 SVGAGI (reference sequence). V was cut by 7 bases and J by 4 bases, with 11 bases left in between. The length of the CDR3 is 12 residues. CDR3 nucleotide sequence: TGTGCCAGCACCGACGGGGTTTACGAGCAGTACTTC. Translating gives CASTDGVYEQYF.

This clonotype was seen more than once but under ten times. The V and J genes are TRBV4-1 and TRBJ2-7; 7 bases match TRBD2. CDR1 and CDR2 from the germline V gene are MGHRA and YSYEKL. The CDR3 runs 15 residues. Trimming cost V 2 bases and J 0 bases; bases outside gene matches: 4. The CDR3 region is CASSQLAASSYEQYF. Here the CDR3 DNA reads TGCGCCAGCAGCCAACTAGCGGCTAGCTCCTACGAGCAGTACTTC.

This clonotype has more than one count but fewer than ten. V is TRBV5-6 and J is TRBJ2-7, with D tentatively TRBD2 (6 bases). The CDR3 runs to 13 residues. Germline V gene lookup returns CDR1 SGHDT and CDR2 YYEEEE. V gave up 6 bases and J gave up 5 bases, with 15 bases separating them. The CDR3 bases are TGTGCCAGCACCCTCGGGGGACTCCACGAGCAGTACTTC. Translation: CASTLGGLHEQYF. Drawing the rest from reference TRBV5-6 and TRBJ2-7, the complete variable domain is DAGVTQSPTHLIKTRGQQVTLRCSPKSGHDTVSWYQQALGQGPQFIFQYYEEEERQRGNFPDRFSGHQFPNYSSELNVNALLLGDSALYLCASTLGGLHEQYFGPGTRLTVT.

This clonotype was counted many times. The chain uses TRBV20-1 and TRBJ1-2; D gene uncertain. The ends were cut back, 6 bases at V and 4 bases at J, with 12 bases in the middle. Per the germline V gene, CDR1 is DFQATT and CDR2 is SNEGSKA (reference sequence). The CDR3 totals 12 residues. In nucleotides, the CDR3 is TGCAGTGCCCAAACGGAGTTCTATGGCTACACCTTC. This gives the protein CSAQTEFYGYTF.

The table lists this clonotype with many counts. This rearrangement joins TRBV7-9 to TRBJ1-3, with D hard to call. The germline V gene encodes CDR1 SEHNR and CDR2 FQNEAQ (reference sequence). V was cut by 2 bases and J by 0 bases, with 11 bases left in between. CDR3 size: 16 residues. Here the CDR3 reads CASSLSAGGSGNTIYF. The CDR3 nucleotides read TGTGCCAGCAGCTTAAGCGCGGGAGGCTCTGGAAACACCATATATTTT.

This clonotype was observed a handful of times. The chain's CDR3 is CASSRNRAAASLGGGYTF. The CDR3 DNA is TGTGCCAGCAGTCGTAACAGGGCGGCCGCTTCTCTGGGAGGTGGCTACACCTTC. V is TRBV28 and J is TRBJ1-2; perhaps TRBD1 as D (6 bases). V dropped 5 bases and J dropped 7 bases, with 29 bases sitting between them. CDR1 is MDHEN and CDR2 is SYDVKM in the germline V gene. CDR3 size: 18 residues.

The chain links TRBV6-6 to TRBJ1-2; a weak D match, TRBD1 (5 bases). The ends were cut back, 7 bases at V and 2 bases at J, with 14 bases in the middle. The length of the CDR3 is 14 residues. Germline assignment: CDR1 MNHNY and CDR2 SVGAGI (reference sequence). In nucleotides, the CDR3 is TGTGCCAGCACCTCTACCGGGGCGAACTATGGCTACACCTTC. This gives the protein CASTSTGANYGYTF.

This clonotype was counted many times. The chain uses TRBV24-1 and TRBJ1-2; possible D gene TRBD1, 6 bases. The CDR3 is made up of 14 amino acids. Trimming removed 3 bases from V and 1 base from J, with 8 bases in between. Germline CDR1 and CDR2: KGHDR and SFDVKD. CDR3 bases: TGTGCCACCAGTGATCGGACAGATAACTATGGCTACACCTTC. This translates into CATSDRTDNYGYTF.

This clonotype has a handful of counts. The rearrangement links TRBV20-1 to TRBJ2-7; 15 nucleotides agree with TRBD2. This CDR3 spans 15 amino acids. Germline trimming cut 5 bases from V and 3 bases from J; bases unmatched to any gene: 5. CDR1 is DFQATT, CDR2 SNEGSKA, per germline (reference sequence). Written as DNA, the CDR3 is TGCAGTGCTCCGGGACTAGCGGGAGGCTACTACGAGCAGTACTTC. It specifies CSAPGLAGGYYEQYF.

J is TRBJ2-6 and V is TRBV7-9, with D unresolved. The CDR3 length is 15 residues. The V gene's germline CDR1 is SEHNR and CDR2 FQNEAQ (reference sequence). V was trimmed by 3 bases and J by 1 base, leaving 7 bases between them. CDR3 nucleotides: TGTGCCAGCAGCTTGCAGTGGTCTGGGGCCAACGTCCTGACTTTC. Its protein product is CASSLQWSGANVLTF. Full variable domain (remainder filled in from reference TRBV7-9 and TRBJ2-6): DTGVSQNPRHKITKRGQNVTFRCDPISEHNRLYWYRQTLGQGPEFLTYFQNEAQLEKSRLLSDRFSAERPKGSFSTLEIQRTEQGDSAMYLCASSLQWSGANVLTFGAGSRLTVL.

This clonotype was recorded at least ten times. J is TRBJ1-5 and V is TRBV4-1; TRBD1 matches 9 bases. With V trimmed by 3 bases and J by 7 bases, 10 bases remained unmatched. The CDR3 has 16 residues. Germline CDR1 is MGHRA and CDR2 is YSYEKL. The CDR3 DNA reads as TGCGCCAGCAGCCATCCCACGGGACAGGGCCTACAGCCCCAGCATTTT. Translation: CASSHPTGQGLQPQHF.

This clonotype was counted between two and nine times. V and J are TRBV28 and TRBJ1-6; weak D call: TRBD1 (5 bases). This CDR3 comprises 15 residues. Trimming removed 8 bases from V and 0 bases from J, with 11 bases in between. Germline V gene lookup returns CDR1 MDHEN and CDR2 SYDVKM. The DNA for the CDR3 is TGTGCCAGCGGGACGGATAGCTCCTATAATTCACCCCTCCACTTT. The encoded protein is CASGTDSSYNSPLHF.

This clonotype was seen ten or more times. CDR3 nucleotide sequence: TGTGCCAGCAGCCTCTGGGGCTCAAGAGGCTACACCTTC. Translating it yields CASSLWGSRGYTF. This chain links TRBV7-9 with TRBJ1-2; D possibly corresponds to TRBD1 (5 bases). Trimming stripped 5 bases from V and 8 bases from J, with 15 bases between. The CDR3 loop spans 13 amino acids. Germline CDR1 reads SEHNR; CDR2 reads FQNEAQ (reference sequence).

This clonotype has ten or more counts. V gene TRBV5-1 combines with J gene TRBJ2-1; a weak D match, TRBD2 (6 bases). Trimming shortened V by 4 bases and J by 5 bases, and 19 bases separated the two germline ends. The germline CDR1 and CDR2 sequences are SGHRS and YFSETQ. The CDR3 is 16 residues long. The CDR3 bases are TGCGCCAGCAGCCCGGAAGCAACTAGCTCTCACAATGAGCAGTTCTTC. Translating gives CASSPEATSSHNEQFF.

This clonotype was seen repeatedly, ten times or more. V is TRBV5-6 and J is TRBJ2-5; 8 nucleotides align to TRBD1. J lost 2 bases, V lost 4 bases, and 13 bases had no gene match. The CDR3 runs to 17 residues. Germline V gives CDR1 SGHDT, CDR2 YYEEEE. The chain's CDR3 is CASSVTGVGVWQETQYF. In DNA, the CDR3 is TGTGCCAGCAGCGTGACAGGGGTTGGAGTGTGGCAAGAGACCCAGTACTTC.

This clonotype was counted at least ten times. The chain carries TRBV12-3 or TRBV12-4 and TRBJ1-1; D is unresolved. The CDR3 has 14 residues. The V end was cut by 0 bases, the J end by 1 base, with 6 bases between. The chain's CDR3 is CASSLAGRNTEAFF. In DNA form, the CDR3 reads TGTGCCAGCAGTTTAGCGGGTAGGAACACTGAAGCTTTCTTT.

This clonotype was picked up many times. CDR3 sequence: CASSLTSGRAGTQYF. The CDR3 DNA sequence: TGTGCCAGCAGCTTAACTAGCGGGAGGGCTGGTACGCAGTATTTT. The chain joins TRBV5-5 to TRBJ2-3, with 13 nucleotides matching TRBD2. Germline V gene sequence: CDR1 SGHKS, CDR2 YYEKEE (reference sequence). CDR3 length equals 15 residues. The junction had 5 bases not matched to a gene; V was cut back by 2 bases and J by 8 bases.

This clonotype was counted at least ten times. The rearrangement links TRBV27 to TRBJ2-7; D unresolved. Germline assignment: CDR1 MNHEY and CDR2 SMNVEV (reference sequence). This CDR3 region has 17 residues. Trimming left V 4 bases short and J 1 base short, with 20 bases between. The CDR3 DNA follows: TGTGCCAGCAGTTCGAGCCCGGCCAGCGTTTCATCCTACGAGCAGTACTTC. Amino acid sequence: CASSSSPASVSSYEQYF.

This clonotype was counted ten times or more. J is TRBJ2-5 and V is TRBV7-6; D gene unclear. V shed 6 bases and J shed 5 bases, with 19 bases lying between them. CDR1 SGHVS and CDR2 FNYEAQ come from the germline V gene. This CDR3 contains 15 residues. The CDR3 sequence: CASSSFSSRRETQYF. CDR3 sequence (DNA): TGTGCCAGCAGTTCCTTCAGCAGTCGGCGGGAGACCCAGTACTTC.

This clonotype was counted many times. The chain couples TRBV19 to TRBJ2-3; possible D gene TRBD2, 6 bases. V lost 0 bases and J 3 bases, leaving 10 bases between the germline ends. CDR1 is LNHDA and CDR2 is SQIVND in the germline V gene (reference sequence). The CDR3 runs 15 residues. CDR3 protein: CASSIELRGTDTQYF. CDR3 in DNA: TGTGCCAGTAGTATAGAACTCCGGGGGACAGATACGCAGTATTTT.